The T cell receptor (beta chain) under discussion was sequenced for a study of Ad26.COV2.S vaccination and SARS-CoV-2 variants. Study information: COV1001, an Ad26.COV2.S trial, supplied this vaccine-arm donor.

Produced via immunoSEQ multiplex PCR; TCRdb's table is partial and in-frame only. The sample shows some 390,000 clones, 80% to 90% of them seen only once. The V end lost 0 bases, the J end lost 10 bases, and 18 bases lay between the germline ends. Germline CDR1 SQVTM, CDR2 ANQGSEA. This CDR3 comprises 14 residues. Documented treatment: 19 received Ad26.COV2.S at low or high dose, single or two shots; 5 received placebo; per-sample allocation not given. Day 63 after the first vaccine or placebo injection was the time point for sampling. This receptor was identified in a person between 18 and 65 years old who received the Ad26.COV2.S COVID-19 vaccine or a placebo. The sample consisted of peripheral blood, taken in a trial of Ad26.COV2.S vaccine versus placebo. V and J are TRBV29-1 and TRBJ1-1; D is undetermined. The CDR3 spells CSVEDLRQTAGAFF. As DNA, the CDR3 is TGCAGCGTTGAAGATCTTCGGCAAACGGCGGGAGCTTTCTTT.